This TCR beta chain derives from a study of blood T cell repertoires in COVID-19. Germline V gene sequence: CDR1 KGHDR, CDR2 SFDVKD. The CDR3 loop spans 15 amino acids. V trimming: 4 bases; J trimming: 4 bases; junction bases outside the gene matches: 8. Produced via immunoSEQ multiplex PCR; TCRdb's table is partial and in-frame only. Of around 190,000 clones listed, roughly 84% are singletons. Sequencing used peripheral blood. The clonotype comes from a man aged 50 to 59 with COVID-19, enrolled during active disease. V usage is TRBV24-1 and J usage is TRBJ2-5; 7 bases match TRBD2. CDR3 in amino acids: CATSDPSGSGETQYF. DNA of the CDR3: TGTGCCACCAGTGACCCTAGCGGTAGTGGAGAGACCCAGTACTTC.